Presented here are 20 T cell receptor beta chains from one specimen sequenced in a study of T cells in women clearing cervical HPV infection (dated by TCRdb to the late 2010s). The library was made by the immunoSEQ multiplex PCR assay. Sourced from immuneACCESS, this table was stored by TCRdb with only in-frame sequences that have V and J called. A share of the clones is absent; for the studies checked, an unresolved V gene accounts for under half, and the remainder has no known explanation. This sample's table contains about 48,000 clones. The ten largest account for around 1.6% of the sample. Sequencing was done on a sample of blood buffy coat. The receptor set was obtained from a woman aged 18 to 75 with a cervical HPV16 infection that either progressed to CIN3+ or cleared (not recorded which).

This CDR3 reads CASSWTGEETQYF. The CDR3 DNA, read in part, is TGTGCCAGCAGCTGGACAGGCGAAGAGACC. The chain uses TRBV5-5 and TRBJ2-5; 7 bases are shared with TRBD1. Read data end 3 residues before the CDR3 end; the end is taken from the germline J gene. J gave up 3 bases and V 3 bases, and 2 bases lay outside the gene matches. The CDR3 spans 13 residues. Germline lookup yields CDR1 SGHKS and CDR2 YYEKEE (reference sequence).

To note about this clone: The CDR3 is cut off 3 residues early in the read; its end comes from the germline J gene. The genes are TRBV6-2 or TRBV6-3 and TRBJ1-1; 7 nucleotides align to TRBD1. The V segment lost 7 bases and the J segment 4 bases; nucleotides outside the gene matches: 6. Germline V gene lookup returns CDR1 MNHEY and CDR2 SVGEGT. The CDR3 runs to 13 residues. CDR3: CASKPRGTTEAFF. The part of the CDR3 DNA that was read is TGTGCCAGCAAGCCCAGGGGGACCACTGAA.

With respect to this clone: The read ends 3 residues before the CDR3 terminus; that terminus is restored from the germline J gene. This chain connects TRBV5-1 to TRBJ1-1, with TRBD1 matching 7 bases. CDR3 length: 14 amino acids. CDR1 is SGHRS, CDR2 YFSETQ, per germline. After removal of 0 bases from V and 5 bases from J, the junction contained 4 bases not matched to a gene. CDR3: CASSLGLDRTEAFF. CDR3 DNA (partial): TGCGCCAGCAGCTTGGGACTGGACAGGACTGAA. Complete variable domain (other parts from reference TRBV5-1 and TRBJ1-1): KAGVTQTPRYLIKTRGQQVTLSCSPISGHRSVSWYQQTPGQGLQFLFEYFSETQRNKGNFPGRFSGRQFSNSRSEMNVSTLELGDSALYLCASSLGLDRTEAFFGQGTRLTVV.

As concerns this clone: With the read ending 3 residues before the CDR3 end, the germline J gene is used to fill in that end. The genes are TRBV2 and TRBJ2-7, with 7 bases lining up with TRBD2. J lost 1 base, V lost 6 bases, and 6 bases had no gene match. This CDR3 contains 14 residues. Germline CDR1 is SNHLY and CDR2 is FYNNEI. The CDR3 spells CASRVASGSYEQYF. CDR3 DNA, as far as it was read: TGTGCCAGCAGAGTTGCTAGCGGTTCCTACGAG.

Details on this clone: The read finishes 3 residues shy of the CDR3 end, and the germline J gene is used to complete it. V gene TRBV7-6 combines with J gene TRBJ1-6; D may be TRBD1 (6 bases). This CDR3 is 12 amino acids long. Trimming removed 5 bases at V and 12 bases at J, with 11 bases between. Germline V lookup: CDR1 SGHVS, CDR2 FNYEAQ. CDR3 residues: CASSRLTGPLHF. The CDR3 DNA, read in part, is TGTGCCAGCAGCCGTCTGACAGGACCC.

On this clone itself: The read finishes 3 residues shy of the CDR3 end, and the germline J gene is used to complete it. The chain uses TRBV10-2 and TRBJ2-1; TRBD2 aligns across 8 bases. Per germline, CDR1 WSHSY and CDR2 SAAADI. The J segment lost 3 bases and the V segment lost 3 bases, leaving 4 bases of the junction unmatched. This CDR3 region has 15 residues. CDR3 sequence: CASSDLSGGYNEQFF. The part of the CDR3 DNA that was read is TGCGCCAGCAGTGATTTGAGCGGGGGCTACAATGAG.

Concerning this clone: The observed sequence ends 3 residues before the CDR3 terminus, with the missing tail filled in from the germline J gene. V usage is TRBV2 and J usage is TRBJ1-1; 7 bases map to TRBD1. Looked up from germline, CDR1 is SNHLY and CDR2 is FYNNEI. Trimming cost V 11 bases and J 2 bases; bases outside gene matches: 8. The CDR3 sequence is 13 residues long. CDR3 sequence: CADRASLNTEAFF. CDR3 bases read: TGTGCCGACAGGGCCTCACTTAACACTGAA.

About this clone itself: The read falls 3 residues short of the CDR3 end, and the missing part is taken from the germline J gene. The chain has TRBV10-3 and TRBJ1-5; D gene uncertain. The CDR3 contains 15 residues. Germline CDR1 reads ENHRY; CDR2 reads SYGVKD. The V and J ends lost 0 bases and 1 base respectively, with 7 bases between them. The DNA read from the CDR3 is TGTGCCATCAGTGAGTCGAGGCAGAGCAATCAGCCC. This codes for CAISESRQSNQP. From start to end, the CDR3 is CAISESRQSNQPQHF.

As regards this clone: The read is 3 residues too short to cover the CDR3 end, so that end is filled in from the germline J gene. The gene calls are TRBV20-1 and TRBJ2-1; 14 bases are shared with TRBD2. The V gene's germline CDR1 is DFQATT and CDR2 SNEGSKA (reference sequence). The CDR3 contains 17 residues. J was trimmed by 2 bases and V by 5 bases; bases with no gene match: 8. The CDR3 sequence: CSAPGLAGVFTYNEQFF. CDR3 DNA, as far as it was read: TGCAGTGCTCCGGGACTAGCGGGAGTATTCACCTACAATGAG.

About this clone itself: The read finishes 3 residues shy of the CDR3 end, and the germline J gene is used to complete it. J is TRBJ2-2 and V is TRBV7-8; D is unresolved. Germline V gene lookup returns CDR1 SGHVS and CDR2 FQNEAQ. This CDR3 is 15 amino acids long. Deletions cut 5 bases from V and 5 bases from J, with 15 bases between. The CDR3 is CASSPARLHTGELFF. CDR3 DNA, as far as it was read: TGTGCCAGCAGCCCGGCGCGGCTACATACCGGGGAG.

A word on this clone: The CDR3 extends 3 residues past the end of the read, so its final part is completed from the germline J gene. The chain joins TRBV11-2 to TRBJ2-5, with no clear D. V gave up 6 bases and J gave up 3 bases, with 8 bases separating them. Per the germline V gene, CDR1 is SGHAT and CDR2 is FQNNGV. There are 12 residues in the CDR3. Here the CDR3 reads CASSRLEETQYF. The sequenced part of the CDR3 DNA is TGTGCCAGCAGTCGACTGGAAGAGACC.

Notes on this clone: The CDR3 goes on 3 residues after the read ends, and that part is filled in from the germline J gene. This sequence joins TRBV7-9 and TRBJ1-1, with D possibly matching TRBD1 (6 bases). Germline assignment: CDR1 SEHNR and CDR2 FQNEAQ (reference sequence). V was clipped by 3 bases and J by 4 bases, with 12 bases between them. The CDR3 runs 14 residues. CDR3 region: CASSLRGRGTEAFF. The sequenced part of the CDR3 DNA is TGTGCCAGCAGCTTGCGGGGGCGCGGCACTGAA.

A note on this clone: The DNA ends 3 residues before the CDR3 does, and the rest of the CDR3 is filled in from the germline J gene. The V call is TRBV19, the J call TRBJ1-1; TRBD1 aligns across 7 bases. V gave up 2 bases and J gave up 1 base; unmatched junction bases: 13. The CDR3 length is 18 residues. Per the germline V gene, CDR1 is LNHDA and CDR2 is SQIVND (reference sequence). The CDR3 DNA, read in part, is TGTGCCAGTAGTATAATAGGGGGCCCCCCGCGAGGGAACACTGAA. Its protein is CASSIIGGPPRGNTE. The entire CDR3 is CASSIIGGPPRGNTEAFF.

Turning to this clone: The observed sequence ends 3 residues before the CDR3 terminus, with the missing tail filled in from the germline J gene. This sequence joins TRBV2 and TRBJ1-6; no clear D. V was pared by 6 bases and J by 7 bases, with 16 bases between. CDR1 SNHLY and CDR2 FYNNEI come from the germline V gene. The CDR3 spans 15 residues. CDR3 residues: CASSQDSGRNSPLHF. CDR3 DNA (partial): TGTGCCAGCAGCCAGGACTCCGGGAGGAATTCACCC.

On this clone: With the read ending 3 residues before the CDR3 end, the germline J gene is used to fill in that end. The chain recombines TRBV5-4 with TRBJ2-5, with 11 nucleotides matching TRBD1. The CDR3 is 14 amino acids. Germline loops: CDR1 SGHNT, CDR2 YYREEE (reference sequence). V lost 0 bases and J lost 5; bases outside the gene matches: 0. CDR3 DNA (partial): TGTGCCAGCAGCTTGGGGGACAGGGGGGAGACC. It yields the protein CASSLGDRGET. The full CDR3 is CASSLGDRGETQYF.

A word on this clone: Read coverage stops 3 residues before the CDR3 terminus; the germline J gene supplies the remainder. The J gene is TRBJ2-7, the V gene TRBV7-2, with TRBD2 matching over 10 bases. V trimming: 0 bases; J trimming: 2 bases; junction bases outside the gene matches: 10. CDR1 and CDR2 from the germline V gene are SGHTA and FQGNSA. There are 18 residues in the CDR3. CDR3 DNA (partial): TGTGCCAGCAGCTTAGCCCCTAGCGGGAGAAGGGTTCCCTACGAG. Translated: CASSLAPSGRRVPYE. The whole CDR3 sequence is CASSLAPSGRRVPYEQYF.

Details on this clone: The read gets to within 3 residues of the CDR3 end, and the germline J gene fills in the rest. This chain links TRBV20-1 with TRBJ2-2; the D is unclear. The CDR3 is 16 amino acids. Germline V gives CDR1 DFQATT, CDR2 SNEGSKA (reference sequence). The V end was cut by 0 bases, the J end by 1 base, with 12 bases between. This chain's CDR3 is CSARDSQVGNTGELFF. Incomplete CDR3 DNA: TGCAGTGCTAGAGATTCCCAGGTGGGGAACACCGGGGAG.

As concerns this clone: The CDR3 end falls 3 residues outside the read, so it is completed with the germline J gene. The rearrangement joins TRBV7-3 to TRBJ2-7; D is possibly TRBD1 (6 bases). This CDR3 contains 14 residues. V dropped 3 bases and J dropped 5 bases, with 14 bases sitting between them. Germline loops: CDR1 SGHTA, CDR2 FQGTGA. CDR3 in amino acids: CASSFVGGSHEQYF. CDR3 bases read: TGTGCCAGCAGCTTTGTAGGGGGAAGTCACGAG.

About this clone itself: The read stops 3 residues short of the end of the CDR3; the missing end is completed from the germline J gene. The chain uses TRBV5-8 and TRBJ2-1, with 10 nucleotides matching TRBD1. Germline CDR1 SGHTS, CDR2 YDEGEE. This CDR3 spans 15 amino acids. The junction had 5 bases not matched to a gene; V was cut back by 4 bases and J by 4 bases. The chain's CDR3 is CASSREGQGYNEQFF. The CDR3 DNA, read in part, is TGTGCCAGCAGCCGGGAGGGACAGGGGTACAATGAG.

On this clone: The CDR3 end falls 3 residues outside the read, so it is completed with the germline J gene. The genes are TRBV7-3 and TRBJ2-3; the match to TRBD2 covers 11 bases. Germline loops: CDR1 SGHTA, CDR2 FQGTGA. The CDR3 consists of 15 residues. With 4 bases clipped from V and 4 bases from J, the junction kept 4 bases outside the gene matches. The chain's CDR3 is CASSSGTSGSDTQYF. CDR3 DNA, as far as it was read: TGTGCCAGCAGCTCCGGGACTAGCGGTTCAGATACG.